The source of this T cell receptor beta chain is a study of PD-L1 blockade in urothelial cancer. Study context: Blood gave a median about 150,000 T cells.

Profiled with immunoSEQ multiplex PCR; TCRdb holds only in-frame clones, not every one. This table has some 41,000 clones, about 88% appearing once. The material was PBMCs, obtained around atezolizumab (anti-PD-L1) treatment. This TCR came from a woman aged 60-75 years with urothelial cancer.

The CDR3 region is CASSAGTGNIQYF. CDR3 sequence (DNA): TGCGCCAGCAGTGCCGGGACAGGGAACATTCAGTACTTC. The V gene is TRBV10-2, the J gene TRBJ2-4; 9 positions agree with TRBD1. This CDR3 comprises 13 residues. The J segment lost 7 bases and the V segment lost 4 bases, leaving 2 bases of the junction unmatched. CDR1 and CDR2 from the germline V gene are WSHSY and SAAADI.